The 5 T cell receptor beta chains given below trace back to one sample, sequenced in a study of T cell responses to AZD1222 COVID-19 vaccine. Only in-frame clones appear in the TCRdb table, and some are missing; sequencing was by immunoSEQ multiplex PCR. Here the sample spans 130,000 or so clones, just over 90% being singletons. Here the sequenced sample was peripheral blood, taken on day 0 of AZD1222 vaccination. These receptors were collected from an adult in good health.

J is TRBJ1-4 and V is TRBV7-9; D gene uncertain. CDR1 SEHNR and CDR2 FQNEAQ come from the germline V gene (reference sequence). The V and J ends lost 0 bases and 5 bases respectively, with 19 bases between them. The CDR3 is 18 amino acids. For the CDR3, the DNA is TGTGCCAGCAGCTTAGCGGCCGGTGGTGAGGGTGGGAATGAAAAACTGTTTTTT. This translates into CASSLAAGGEGGNEKLFF.

The V and J genes are TRBV10-2 and TRBJ1-5, with 12 bases aligning to TRBD1. The germline V gene encodes CDR1 WSHSY and CDR2 SAAADI. The CDR3 is made up of 16 amino acids. J was trimmed by 10 bases and V by 2 bases; bases with no gene match: 9. CDR3 amino acids: CASSETGQGAYGPQHF. For the CDR3, the DNA is TGCGCCAGCAGTGAGACGGGACAGGGGGCGTATGGCCCCCAGCATTTT.

The rearrangement uses TRBV7-3 and TRBJ1-1; 8 bases match TRBD1. Germline-derived CDR1 and CDR2 are SGHTA and FQGTGA. V was pared by 5 bases and J by 4 bases, with 3 bases of the junction left unmatched. There are 13 residues in the CDR3. CDR3 bases: TGTGCCAGCAGCACCCAGGGGGCCACTGAAGCTTTCTTT. Protein product: CASSTQGATEAFF.

This sequence joins TRBV28 and TRBJ1-1; the D is unclear. Germline assignment: CDR1 MDHEN and CDR2 SYDVKM. V was pared by 6 bases and J by 0 bases, with 5 bases between. The CDR3 loop spans 12 amino acids. The CDR3 protein is CASREMNTEAFF. CDR3 bases: TGTGCCAGCAGGGAGATGAACACTGAAGCTTTCTTT.

The chain is built from TRBV27 and TRBJ1-5; 7 nucleotides align to TRBD1. The junction had 5 bases not matched to a gene; V was cut back by 6 bases and J by 3 bases. This CDR3 has 14 amino acids. Germline CDR1 reads MNHEY; CDR2 reads SMNVEV (reference sequence). The CDR3 loop is CASSLGQHNQPQHF. CDR3 sequence (DNA): TGTGCCAGCAGCCTGGGACAGCACAATCAGCCCCAGCATTTT.